This T cell receptor beta chain was found in a study of blood T cell repertoires in COVID-19. Across the whole study: Collection of acute and convalescent COVID-19 samples took place in the United States, Italy and Spain. The analysed material was cDNA or gDNA that came from T cells, B-cell-depleted T cells, or PBMCs.

Per the study methods: Estimation of nucleated cell counts relied on the amplification of reference gene primers. Data came from immunoSEQ multiplex PCR; TCRdb stores just in-frame clones and leaves some out. Clonal size and the V and J genes are those of that table, whereas D and trimming came from the DNA. In the table there are over 85,000 clones, around four fifths of which are singletons. Sequenced sample: peripheral blood. This TCR was sampled from a man aged 45-60 years with acute or convalescent COVID-19.

DNA for the CDR3: TGCGCCAGCAGTCAGGGAATCACAGATACGCAGTATTTT. It yields the protein CASSQGITDTQYF. The chain joins TRBV10-1 to TRBJ2-3; a weak D match, TRBD1 (5 bases). The germline gives CDR1 WNHNN, CDR2 SYGVQD (reference sequence). This CDR3 contains 13 residues. Trimming took 5 bases from V and 2 from J, leaving 8 bases between them.